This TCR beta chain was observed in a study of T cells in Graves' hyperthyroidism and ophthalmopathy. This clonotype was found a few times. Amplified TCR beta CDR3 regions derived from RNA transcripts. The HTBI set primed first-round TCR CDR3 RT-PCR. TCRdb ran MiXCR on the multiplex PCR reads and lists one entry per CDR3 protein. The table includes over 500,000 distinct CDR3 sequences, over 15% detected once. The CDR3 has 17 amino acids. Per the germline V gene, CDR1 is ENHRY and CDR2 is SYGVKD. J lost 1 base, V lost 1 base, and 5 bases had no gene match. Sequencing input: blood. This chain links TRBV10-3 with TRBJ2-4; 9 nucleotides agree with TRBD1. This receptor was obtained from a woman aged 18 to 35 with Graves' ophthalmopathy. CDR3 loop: CAISEWGTGTAKNIQYF. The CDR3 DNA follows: TGTGCCATCAGTGAGTGGGGGACAGGGACTGCCAAAAACATTCAGTACTTC.